This T cell receptor beta chain came from a study of blood T cell repertoires in COVID-19. This CDR3 region has 15 residues. V was shortened by 2 bases and J by 0 bases, with 7 bases between the two germline ends. Per germline, CDR1 LGHDT and CDR2 YNNKEL (reference sequence). In the authors' workflow: Estimated nucleated cell counts came from reference gene primer amplification. Method: immunoSEQ multiplex PCR; TCRdb's copy keeps in-frame clones and lacks some. V and J calls and clone size are as listed in that table; D and trimming were resolved from the DNA. The sample includes 120,000 to 150,000 clones, roughly 90% of them seen just once.

Input material: peripheral blood. This TCR was sampled from a human donor in a cohort sampled during active COVID-19. V and J are TRBV3-1 (or the pseudogene TRBV3-2) and TRBJ2-2; D gene unclear. DNA for the CDR3: TGTGCCAGCAGCCAATGGAGATCGAACACCGGGGAGCTGTTTTTT. It codes for CASSQWRSNTGELFF.